The 10 T cell receptor beta chains given below trace back to one sample, sequenced in a study of regulatory T cells in long-lasting Graves disease. Time point here: newly diagnosed GD, antithyroid drugs for less than 3 months. The TCR library was made from RNA that had been extracted from PBMCs in TRIzol. To make TCR beta libraries, researchers used iRepertoire HTBI primers and Arm-PCR of CDR3 regions. Via MiXCR, TCRdb re-called the multiplex PCR reads, giving one row per CDR3 protein. This sample carries 550,000 to 700,000 distinct CDR3 sequences, around 16% of them seen once, and the ten largest clones take about 12%. Separately, the same data were catalogued under a study of T cells in Graves' hyperthyroidism and ophthalmopathy.

Sequences were derived from peripheral blood mononuclear cells (PBMCs), sampled at new diagnosis, from a patient treated with antithyroid drugs. The receptors shown here come from a man younger than 35 with Graves disease.

This chain joins TRBV24-1 and TRBJ2-1, with D perhaps assigned TRBD1 or TRBD2 (5 bases each). V dropped 4 bases and J dropped 0 bases, with 12 bases sitting between them. The CDR3 spans 16 residues. Germline V CDR1 and CDR2: KGHDR, SFDVKD. The CDR3 nucleotides read TGTGCCACCAGTGAGCCGGGACCAAGCTCCTACAATGAGCAGTTCTTC. Amino acids: CATSEPGPSSYNEQFF.

There are many counts of this clonotype. The chain links TRBV7-8 to TRBJ2-1, with D unresolved. CDR1 SGHVS and CDR2 FQNEAQ come from the germline V gene. This CDR3 is 16 amino acids long. V gave up 2 bases and J gave up 0 bases, with 11 bases separating them. The CDR3 sequence: CASSLRRPPSYNEQFF. The CDR3 coding sequence is TGTGCCAGCAGCTTACGTAGACCCCCCTCCTACAATGAGCAGTTCTTC.

Details on this clonotype: One end of the junction does not line up with germline, which may come from a read error. V is TRBV9 and J is TRBJ2-2, with D perhaps matching TRBD2 (5 bases). The CDR3 contains 14 residues. Germline CDR1 and CDR2: SGDLS and YYNGEE. The CDR3 reads CASSVGLPPGELLF. The DNA of the CDR3 is TGTGCCAGCAGCGTCGGCCTTCCCCCCGGGGAGCTGCTTTTT.

This clonotype came up many times. This chain uses TRBV28 with TRBJ2-7, with D tentatively TRBD2 (6 bases). Germline V gives CDR1 MDHEN, CDR2 SYDVKM. This CDR3 has 16 amino acids. Trimming took off 5 bases at V and 0 bases at J, with 17 bases between the two ends. CDR3 loop: CASSPRDGGGSYEQYF. For the CDR3, the DNA is TGTGCCAGCAGTCCCCGGGATGGGGGAGGCTCCTACGAGCAGTACTTC.

This clonotype was recorded many times. The chain is built from TRBV6-5 and TRBJ1-1; D not certain. The CDR3 contains 12 residues. V lost 0 bases to trimming and J lost 6 bases, with 5 bases between them. In germline, CDR1 is MNHEY, CDR2 SVGAGI. CDR3 coding DNA: TGTGCCAGCAGTTACTCGCAAGCTGAAGCTTTCTTT. It is translated as CASSYSQAEAFF.

At least ten counts were recorded for this clonotype. This rearrangement joins TRBV18 to TRBJ1-1; no firm D call. The CDR3 totals 14 residues. The V and J ends lost 2 bases and 6 bases respectively, with 13 bases between them. From germline, CDR1 is KGHSH and CDR2 LQKENI. The CDR3 is CASSPYGRESEAFF. Written as DNA, the CDR3 is TGTGCCAGCTCACCATACGGACGTGAATCTGAAGCTTTCTTT.

To note about this clonotype: The CDR3 does not close with the conserved phenylalanine or tryptophan, likely indicating a read error. This chain uses TRBV2 with TRBJ1-1; TRBD1 aligns across 8 bases. Losses at the gene ends were 5 bases for V and 5 bases for J; bases not matched to a gene: 7. The CDR3 contains 14 residues. Per germline, CDR1 SNHLY and CDR2 FYNNEI. CDR3: CASSPGGWGTEAFS. Here the CDR3 DNA reads TGTGCCAGCAGTCCAGGGGGCTGGGGGACTGAAGCTTTCTCT.

The chain employs TRBV9 and TRBJ2-3; weak D call: TRBD1 (8 bases). The CDR3 loop spans 19 amino acids. The V end was cut by 3 bases, the J end by 0 bases, with 23 bases between. Germline CDR1 is SGDLS and CDR2 is YYNGEE. The CDR3 loop is CASSGRGPSGTSSTDTQYF. In DNA, the CDR3 is TGTGCCAGCAGCGGCAGGGGGCCAAGCGGGACTTCTAGCACAGATACGCAGTATTTT. The whole variable domain, remainder taken from reference TRBV9 and TRBJ2-3, is DSGVTQTPKHLITATGQRVTLRCSPRSGDLSVYWYQQSLDQGLQFLIQYYNGEERAKGNILERFSAQQFPDLHSELNLSSLELGDSALYFCASSGRGPSGTSSTDTQYFGPGTRLTVL.

The rearrangement links TRBV18 to TRBJ2-3; D assignment may be TRBD1 or TRBD2 (5 bases each). Trimming took off 3 bases at V and 4 bases at J, with 20 bases between the two ends. Germline V gives CDR1 KGHSH, CDR2 LQKENI. CDR3 length equals 17 residues. CDR3 bases: TGTGCCAGCTCACCTCTCCGGAGGACAAAAAGCGCAGATACGCAGTATTTT. Translation gives CASSPLRRTKSADTQYF.

This clonotype was observed many times. This chain connects TRBV10-1 to TRBJ2-3, with D perhaps being TRBD1 or TRBD2 (5 bases each). The ends were cut back, 4 bases at V and 2 bases at J, with 7 bases in the middle. Germline lookup yields CDR1 WNHNN and CDR2 SYGVQD (reference sequence). The CDR3 runs to 13 residues. CDR3 DNA sequence: TGCGCCAGCAGTGCGGGGCACACAGATACGCAGTATTTT. The encoded protein is CASSAGHTDTQYF.